This T cell receptor beta chain was recorded in a study of blood T cell repertoires in COVID-19 (dated by TCRdb to 2018 to 2020). In terms of the full investigation: Samples from collaborators originated in the United States, Italy and Spain and spanned both the acute and convalescent phases of COVID-19. Samples were obtained from the ongoing ImmuneRACE study (first 160 participants) and from 1,254 subjects provided by 6 global collaborators. The material from the prospective study consisted of cDNA or gDNA derived from T cells, B-cell-depleted T cells, or PBMCs. Where HLA class I and class II types were available, the types were taken from metadata supplied by the sample provider, not from assay-based typing. The repertoires were released in a freely available public database intended as a resource for research on the immune response to SARS-CoV-2. The dataset comprised deeply sampled blood TCRbeta repertoires from subjects exposed to, actively infected with, or recovered from COVID-19. Sample metadata almost always included a de-identified subject ID, COVID-19 status, age in years and sex. What the work shows at the level of the full study, not this receptor alone: The quantity of clinical and demographic metadata differed by source and by participant and was supplied without curation.

From the cysteine up to the phenylalanine, the CDR3 has a length of 15 residues. The CDR3 DNA has 45 bases and is translated from base 1. In the germline V gene (reference sequence), CDR1 corresponds to SGHKS and CDR2 to YYEKEE. V and J are truncated by 2 bases and 4 bases respectively, leaving an intervening sequence of 15 bases. The immunoSEQ Assay, a bias-controlled multiplex PCR, was used to amplify TCRbeta CDR3 regions from genomic DNA. In the authors' own workflow: Within the assay, amplification of reference gene primers was used to estimate how many nucleated cells each sample contained. To quantify the absolute abundance of each unique TCRbeta CDR3 rearrangement, sequence reads were collapsed and filtered. For each sample, productive Simpson clonality was calculated as the square root of Simpson's diversity index over productive rearrangements. As stored in TCRdb, this immuneACCESS dataset retains in-frame rearrangements with V and J assigned. A fraction of the clones does not appear; measured against another copy, unresolved V genes explain less than half of the discrepancy, and the remainder lacks a known reason. V and J calls and clone size are given by that table; D and trimming were obtained from the DNA. The sample table contains 200,000 to 300,000 clones; only one count was recorded for roughly 80% of them. Of the sample, around 4% falls within the top ten clones.

This clone has just a few counts. Its target antigen remains unknown. The record has no base qualities; no much larger clone is one base away. Collaborating institutions collected whole blood in K2EDTA tubes following their own protocols. For TCRbeta analysis, collaborator samples were shipped as frozen whole blood, as isolated PBMCs, or as DNA extracted from either sample type. The rearranged segments are TRBV5-5 and TRBJ1-2, with no reliable assignment of the D segment. This receptor was identified in a man aged 60 to 75 with acute or convalescent COVID-19. Input material: peripheral blood. The CDR3: CASSFVEGGGYGYTF. The nucleotide sequence is TGTGCCAGCAGCTTTGTCGAGGGAGGCGGCTATGGCTACACCTTC.